Below, 2 T cell receptor beta chains from the same sample are listed, as sequenced in a study of blood T cell repertoires in COVID-19. The method was immunoSEQ multiplex PCR; TCRdb's version includes in-frame clones alone and lacks a portion of them. The table records tens of thousands of clones, approximately 90% of them present only once. Sequencing was performed on peripheral blood. These receptors were obtained from a man in his 70s with acute or convalescent COVID-19.

The gene calls are TRBV6-5 and TRBJ2-4, with D possibly being TRBD2 (5 bases). V was shortened by 6 bases and J by 0 bases, with 6 bases between the two germline ends. This CDR3 spans 13 amino acids. The germline V gene has CDR1 MNHEY and CDR2 SVGAGI. This CDR3 is CASREVAKNIQYF. Here the CDR3 DNA reads TGTGCCAGCAGGGAGGTAGCCAAAAACATTCAGTACTTC.

This clone was observed a single time. The rearrangement joins TRBV29-1 to TRBJ2-3; 8 positions agree with TRBD2. This CDR3 comprises 14 residues. The V gene end was trimmed by 4 bases and the J gene end by 5 bases; junction bases not matched to a gene: 8. Germline CDR1 SQVTM, CDR2 ANQGSEA. CDR3 sequence reads: CSVVRGGGKDTQYF. Written as DNA, the CDR3 is TGCAGCGTTGTCCGGGGCGGGGGGAAAGATACGCAGTATTTT.